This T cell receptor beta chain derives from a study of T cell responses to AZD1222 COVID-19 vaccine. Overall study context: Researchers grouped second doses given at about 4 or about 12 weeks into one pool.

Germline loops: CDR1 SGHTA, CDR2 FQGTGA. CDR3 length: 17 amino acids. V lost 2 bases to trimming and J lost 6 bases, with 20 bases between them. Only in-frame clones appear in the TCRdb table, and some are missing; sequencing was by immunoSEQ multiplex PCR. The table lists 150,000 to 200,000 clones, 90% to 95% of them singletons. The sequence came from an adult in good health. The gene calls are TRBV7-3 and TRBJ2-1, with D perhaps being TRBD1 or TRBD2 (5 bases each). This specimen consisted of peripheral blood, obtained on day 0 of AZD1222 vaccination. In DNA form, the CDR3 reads TGTGCCAGCAGCTTATCGGGCGGTCGGGGCTACCTCAATGAGCAGTTCTTC. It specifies CASSLSGGRGYLNEQFF.